The 2 T cell receptor beta chains below come from one sample, sequenced in a study of CD4 T cells in relation to SARS-CoV-2 and coronaviruses. The unexposed donors gave CD4+ T cells in about 2011-2019, prior to COVID-19. Method: immunoSEQ multiplex PCR; TCRdb's copy keeps in-frame clones and lacks some. This repertoire shows 60,000 to 65,000 clones, approximately 94% found once; its top ten account for 0.14%. The sequencing input was naive CD4+ T cells from PBMCs. This sample's subset: naive CD4+ T cells isolated by negative enrichment. Source of these receptors: a human donor in good health.

The chain recombines TRBV11-3 with TRBJ2-2, with 9 bases lining up with TRBD1. Germline V gene sequence: CDR1 SGHNT, CDR2 YENEEA. The CDR3 extends over 16 amino acids. Losses at the gene ends were 5 bases for V and 2 bases for J; bases not matched to a gene: 6. CDR3 residues: CASSPGQGFNTGELFF. CDR3 DNA sequence: TGTGCCAGCAGCCCGGGACAGGGCTTTAACACCGGGGAGCTGTTTTTT.

The V gene is TRBV19, the J gene TRBJ1-2; D unclear. Looked up from germline, CDR1 is LNHDA and CDR2 is SQIVND (reference sequence). CDR3 length equals 16 residues. Trimming shortened V by 4 bases and J by 1 base, and 16 bases separated the two germline ends. The CDR3 spells CASSTTPRRYNYGYTF. In DNA, the CDR3 is TGTGCCAGTAGTACGACGCCCAGGAGATATAACTATGGCTACACCTTC.